This T cell receptor (beta chain) was sequenced during a study of T cells in tuberculosis. Sequenced by immunoSEQ multiplex PCR; TCRdb stores in-frame clones only, minus some. The sample yields tens of thousands of clones, 90% to 95% seen once. Germline V CDR1 and CDR2: LGHNA, YNFKEQ. This CDR3 is 16 amino acids long. After removal of 1 base from V and 9 bases from J, the junction contained 10 bases not matched to a gene. The gene calls are TRBV4-2 and TRBJ2-1; 9 bases match TRBD2. This TCR derives from a donor under 30 with latent tuberculosis or without tuberculosis infection. The sample consisted of PBMCs. The CDR3 loop is CASSQVGLAGNTEQFF. CDR3 sequence (DNA): TGTGCCAGCAGCCAAGTAGGTCTAGCGGGAAACACTGAGCAGTTCTTC.